A selection of T cell receptor beta chains follows, all from one sample in a study of cytomegalovirus exposure and HLA in healthy donors. TCRdb keeps only in-frame clones here, not all; method: immunoSEQ multiplex PCR. Of some 180,000 clones detected, 75% to 85% appear once; the ten largest clones hold roughly 3.5%. Sequenced material: PBMCs. The receptors shown here come from a woman aged 60-70 years in good health and CMV-seropositive. Each CDR3 is given with its conserved first and last residue. D genes are given only for firm matches. Only part of the rows carry a size: once, few, many, or a class if the clone is expanded.

V	D	length	size	J	CDR3	DNA
TRBV19	-	12	once	TRBJ1-1	CATRQVNTEAFF	TGTGCCACCCGACAGGTGAACACTGAAGCTTTCTTT
TRBV19	-	12	-	TRBJ1-4	CASSVSNEKLFF	TGTGCCAGTTCGGTATCTAATGAAAAACTGTTTTTT
TRBV27	TRBD1	14	-	TRBJ1-1	CASRTGGGGTEAFF	TGTGCCAGCAGAACAGGGGGCGGAGGAACTGAAGCTTTCTTT
TRBV2	-	12	-	TRBJ2-5	CASSRVRETQYF	TGTGCCAGCTCGCGGGTCCGAGAGACCCAGTACTTC
TRBV15	-	14	few	TRBJ2-7	CATSRDTGPYEQYF	TGTGCCACCAGCAGAGATACAGGGCCGTACGAGCAGTACTTC
TRBV27	TRBD2	16	few	TRBJ2-2	CASRILAGGPTGELFF	TGTGCCAGCAGAATCCTAGCGGGAGGGCCCACCGGGGAGCTGTTTTTT
TRBV5-5	TRBD1	16	-	TRBJ2-3	CASSSSFRGRTDTQYF	TGTGCCAGCAGCTCCTCCTTCAGGGGGCGAACAGATACGCAGTATTTT
TRBV2	TRBD1	16	-	TRBJ2-5	CASSLSPDRPQETQYF	TGTGCCAGCAGCCTTTCACCGGACAGGCCGCAAGAGACCCAGTACTTC
TRBV4-2	-	14	-	TRBJ2-5	CASSVGGLQETQYF	TGTGCCAGCAGCGTCGGGGGACTTCAAGAGACCCAGTACTTC
TRBV27	TRBD1	16	few	TRBJ1-5	CASRLMGGNRGQPQHF	TGTGCCAGCAGACTTATGGGGGGAAACAGGGGGCAGCCCCAGCATTTT
TRBV9	TRBD1	16	-	TRBJ1-5	CASSVDGQGRYQPQHF	TGTGCCAGCAGCGTAGACGGACAGGGGAGGTATCAGCCCCAGCATTTT
TRBV18	TRBD2	20	-	TRBJ2-1	CASSPGLAGGTISSYNEQFF	TGTGCCAGCTCTCCCGGACTAGCGGGTGGGACGATAAGCTCCTACAATGAGCAGTTCTTC
TRBV5-1	-	11	-	TRBJ2-1	CASSLSLEWFF	TGCGCCAGCAGCTTGAGTTTGGAGTGGTTCTTC
TRBV20-1	TRBD1	10	few	TRBJ1-1	CSARTGVDFF	TGCAGTGCCAGGACAGGGGTGGATTTCTTT
TRBV7-3	TRBD2	15	-	TRBJ2-2	CASSTSSGGAGELFF	TGTGCCAGCAGCACCTCTAGCGGCGGAGCCGGGGAGCTGTTTTTT
TRBV7-2	TRBD2	15	-	TRBJ2-5	CASSIGGAGQETQYF	TGTGCCAGCAGCATCGGGGGGGCAGGGCAAGAGACCCAGTACTTC